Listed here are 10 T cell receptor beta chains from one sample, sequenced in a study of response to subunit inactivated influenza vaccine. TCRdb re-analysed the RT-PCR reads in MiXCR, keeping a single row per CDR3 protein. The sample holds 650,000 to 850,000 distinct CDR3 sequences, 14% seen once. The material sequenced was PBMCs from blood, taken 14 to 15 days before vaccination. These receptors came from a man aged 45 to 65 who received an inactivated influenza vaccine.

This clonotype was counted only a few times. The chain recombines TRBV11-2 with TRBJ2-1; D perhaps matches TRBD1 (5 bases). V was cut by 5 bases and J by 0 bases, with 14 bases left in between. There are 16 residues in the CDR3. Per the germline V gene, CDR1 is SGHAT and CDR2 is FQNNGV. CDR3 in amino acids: CASSPEQVSSYNEQFF. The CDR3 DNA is TGTGCCAGCAGCCCAGAACAGGTGAGCTCCTACAATGAGCAGTTCTTC.

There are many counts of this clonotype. CDR3 protein: CASSQAGNEQFF. The CDR3 DNA reads TGTGCCAGCAGCCAAGCGGGCAATGAGCAGTTCTTC. This chain joins TRBV3-1 and TRBJ2-1, with D unresolved. The CDR3 extends over 12 amino acids. In germline, CDR1 is LGHDT, CDR2 YNNKEL (reference sequence). V shed 1 base and J shed 6 bases, with 4 bases lying between them.

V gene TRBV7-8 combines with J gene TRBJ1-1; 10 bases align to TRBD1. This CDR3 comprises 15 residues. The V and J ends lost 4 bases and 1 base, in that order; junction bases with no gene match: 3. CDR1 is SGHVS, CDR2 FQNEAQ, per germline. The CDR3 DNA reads TGTGCCAGCAGCTCGGGACAGGGGAGGAACACTGAAGCTTTCTTT. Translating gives CASSSGQGRNTEAFF.

The CDR3 is CASRDYLNEQFF. CDR3 bases: TGTGCCAGCAGGGACTATCTCAATGAGCAGTTCTTC. The chain is built from TRBV6-5 and TRBJ2-1; a weak D match, TRBD2 (6 bases). V lost 6 bases to trimming and J lost 6 bases, with 9 bases between them. The germline V gene encodes CDR1 MNHEY and CDR2 SVGAGI. The CDR3 spans 12 residues.

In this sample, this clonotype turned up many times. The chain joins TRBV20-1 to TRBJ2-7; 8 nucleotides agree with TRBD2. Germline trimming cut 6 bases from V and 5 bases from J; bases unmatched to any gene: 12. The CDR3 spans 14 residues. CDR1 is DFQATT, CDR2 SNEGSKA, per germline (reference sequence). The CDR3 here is CSASGSGSLDEQYF. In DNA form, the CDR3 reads TGCAGTGCCAGCGGGAGCGGGAGTCTGGACGAGCAGTACTTC.

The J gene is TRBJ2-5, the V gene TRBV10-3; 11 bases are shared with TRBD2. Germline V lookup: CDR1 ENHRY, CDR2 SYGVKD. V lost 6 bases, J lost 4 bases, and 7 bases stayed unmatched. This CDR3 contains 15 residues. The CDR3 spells CAIRDSGGARETQYF. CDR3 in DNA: TGTGCCATCAGAGATAGCGGGGGGGCCAGAGAGACCCAGTACTTC.

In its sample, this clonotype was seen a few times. The CDR3 DNA reads TGTGCCAGCAGTTTACCCACAGGGCTGGGCAATGAGCAGTTCTTC. Residues: CASSLPTGLGNEQFF. The chain employs TRBV28 and TRBJ2-1, with TRBD1 as a possible D gene (6 bases). This CDR3 is built from 15 residues. Trimming removed 2 bases from V and 6 bases from J, with 14 bases in between. The germline gives CDR1 MDHEN, CDR2 SYDVKM.

CDR3 sequence: CASSLDRRITEAFF. CDR3 nucleotide sequence: TGTGCCAGCAGCTTAGACAGGCGGATCACTGAAGCTTTCTTT. The chain recombines TRBV7-2 with TRBJ1-1, with D possibly matching TRBD1 (5 bases). There are 14 residues in the CDR3. Deletions cut 1 base from V and 4 bases from J, with 10 bases between. Germline V gene sequence: CDR1 SGHTA, CDR2 FQGNSA.

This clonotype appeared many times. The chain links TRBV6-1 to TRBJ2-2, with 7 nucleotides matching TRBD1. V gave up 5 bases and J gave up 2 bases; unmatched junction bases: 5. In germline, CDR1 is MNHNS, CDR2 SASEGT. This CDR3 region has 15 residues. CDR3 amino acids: CASSTRDRNTGELFF. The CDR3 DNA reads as TGTGCCAGCAGTACCCGGGACAGAAACACCGGGGAGCTGTTTTTT.

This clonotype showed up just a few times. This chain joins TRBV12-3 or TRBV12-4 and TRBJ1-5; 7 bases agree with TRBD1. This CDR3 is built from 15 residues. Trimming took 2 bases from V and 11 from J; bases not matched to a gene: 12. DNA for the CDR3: TGTGCCAGCAGTTTAATGGACAGGAGTTTGTTGGCCCAGCATTTT. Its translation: CASSLMDRSLLAQHF.